This entry lists 22 T cell receptor beta chains sequenced from one sample in a study of TIL therapy for anti-PD-1-resistant metastatic lung cancer (dated by TCRdb to the early 2020s). According to the study, the label for this sample's time point signals: pre-treatment sample, taken before nivolumab and TIL therapy. TCR beta CDR3 regions were amplified from genomic DNA by bias-controlled multiplex PCR with the immunoSEQ v3 hsTCRB kit. TCRdb mirrors the immuneACCESS table, restricted to in-frame sequences. Some clones are absent from its copies; in checked studies, under half trace to an unresolved V gene, and the reason for the others is unknown. In all, the sample holds roughly 16,000 clones, and around 70% of those were seen once. About 35% of the sample goes to the ten largest clones. Sequencing was performed on blood, taken at baseline. These receptors were obtained from a person aged 25 to 85 with non-small cell lung cancer.

This chain joins TRBV4-3 and TRBJ2-1; D gene unclear. This CDR3 is built from 15 residues. V dropped 2 bases and J dropped 1 base, with 9 bases sitting between them. In germline, CDR1 is LGHNA, CDR2 YSLEER. The CDR3 coding sequence is TGCGCCAGCAGCCAAATGCTAGGGTCCTACAATGAGCAGTTCTTC. Translating it yields CASSQMLGSYNEQFF.

This clone was seen just once. The chain combines TRBV11-2 with TRBJ2-5; 9 nucleotides agree with TRBD1. The trim removed 4 bases at V and 5 bases at J, leaving 5 bases unmatched. The CDR3 contains 14 residues. Germline-derived CDR1 and CDR2 are SGHAT and FQNNGV. The CDR3, as DNA: TGTGCCAGCAGCTCCAACAGGGGGCTGGAGACCCAGTACTTC. This codes for CASSSNRGLETQYF.

The chain links TRBV5-1 to TRBJ2-3; D call uncertain. Germline CDR1 and CDR2: SGHRS and YFSETQ. The ends were cut back, 0 bases at V and 2 bases at J, with 13 bases in the middle. This CDR3 is built from 16 residues. DNA for the CDR3: TGCGCCAGCAGCTTGGTCTATTTGGTGGACACAGATACGCAGTATTTT. Encoded protein: CASSLVYLVDTDTQYF.

The chain employs TRBV7-7 and TRBJ2-5, with D possibly being TRBD1 or TRBD2 (5 bases each). V lost 2 bases and J lost 5, with 15 bases in between. The germline V gene encodes CDR1 SSHAT and CDR2 FNYEAQ (reference sequence). The length of the CDR3 is 15 residues. The CDR3 coding sequence is TGTGCCAGCAGCTTAAGGCCTGGGGGAGCGGAGACCCAGTACTTC. This codes for CASSLRPGGAETQYF.

The chain combines TRBV12-5 with TRBJ1-5, with a possible D match to TRBD1 (5 bases). This CDR3 contains 13 residues. CDR1 and CDR2 (germline): LGHNT, FRNRAP. Between the trimmed V and J ends, which lost 6 bases and 5 bases, there was a span of 11 bases. CDR3: CASGQDMDQPQHF. DNA of the CDR3: TGTGCTAGTGGCCAGGACATGGATCAGCCCCAGCATTTT.

The CDR3 bases are TGTGCCATAAGTAGGTCCTATAATTCACCCCTCCACTTT. Translated: CAISRSYNSPLHF. The V call is TRBV19, the J call TRBJ1-6; D unclear. From germline, CDR1 is LNHDA and CDR2 SQIVND (reference sequence). V lost 10 bases and J 1 base, leaving 8 bases between the germline ends. The CDR3 consists of 13 residues.

This chain uses TRBV30 with TRBJ2-2; 9 positions match TRBD2. The germline V gene encodes CDR1 GTSNPN and CDR2 SVGIG (reference sequence). This CDR3 has 14 residues. V shed 7 bases and J 2 bases; nucleotides not matched to a gene: 5. In DNA form, the CDR3 reads TGTGCCTCAGGCGGGGGGGTTAACACCGGGGAGCTGTTTTTT. This gives the protein CASGGGVNTGELFF. The variable domain in full, completed from reference TRBV30 and TRBJ2-2, reads SQTIHQWPATLVQPVGSPLSLECTVEGTSNPNLYWYRQAAGRGLQLLFYSVGIGQISSEVPQNLSASRPQDRQFILSSKKLLLSDSGFYLCASGGGVNTGELFFGEGSRLTVL.

This chain connects TRBV14 to TRBJ1-3; the D gene is possibly TRBD1 (5 bases). V was clipped by 8 bases and J by 4 bases, with 18 bases between them. The CDR3 consists of 15 residues. The germline gives CDR1 SGHDN, CDR2 FVKESK. The CDR3 here is CASDAGTLLGNTIYF. CDR3 bases: TGTGCCAGCGATGCCGGGACTCTTTTGGGAAACACCATATATTTT.

The CDR3 DNA is TGTGCCAGCAGTGAAGCAAGGTATGAGCAGTTCTTC. It specifies CASSEARYEQFF. V is TRBV6-1 and J is TRBJ2-1, with D unclear. There are 12 residues in the CDR3. V lost 0 bases to trimming and J lost 8 bases, with 5 bases between them. CDR1 is MNHNS, CDR2 SASEGT, per germline.

The chain carries TRBV2 and TRBJ2-5; D ambiguous. The J call may be in error: the DNA end matches TRBJ2-7 better. This CDR3 has 10 residues. Germline CDR1 reads SNHLY; CDR2 reads FYNNEI. DNA for the CDR3: TGTGCCAGTGTGAACTACGAGCAGTACTTC. This gives the protein CASVNYEQYF.

The chain uses TRBV5-1 and TRBJ1-1; 9 bases fit TRBD1. Germline V gives CDR1 SGHRS, CDR2 YFSETQ. After removal of 5 bases from V and 10 bases from J, the junction contained 12 bases not matched to a gene. CDR3 length equals 14 residues. The CDR3 protein is CASRKTGGGIGAFF. The CDR3 region has the DNA TGCGCCAGCAGAAAGACAGGGGGTGGAATAGGAGCTTTCTTT.

This clone was observed once. One end of the junction varies from germline; a read error may be responsible. This chain joins TRBV7-7 and TRBJ2-2; 8 nucleotides agree with TRBD2. The CDR3 sequence is 15 residues long. The germline V gene has CDR1 SSHAT and CDR2 FNYEAQ (reference sequence). The CDR3 is CASSVGGANTGELFF. The CDR3 bases are TGTGCTAGCAGCGTCGGGGGGGCGAACACCGGGGAGCTGTTTTTT.

This chain joins TRBV18 and TRBJ2-5; TRBD1 aligns across 9 bases. The CDR3 extends over 16 amino acids. V lost 0 bases to trimming and J lost 4 bases; unmatched junction nucleotides: 6. Germline CDR1 is KGHSH and CDR2 is LQKENI. The CDR3 here is CASSPPSTGGVETQYF. Written as DNA, the CDR3 is TGTGCCAGCTCACCACCGTCGACAGGGGGGGTAGAGACCCAGTACTTC. The whole variable domain, filled in from reference TRBV18 and TRBJ2-5, reads NAGVMQNPRHLVRRRGQEARLRCSPMKGHSHVYWYRQLPEEGLKFMVYLQKENIIDESGMPKERFSAEFPKEGPSILRIQQVVRGDSAAYFCASSPPSTGGVETQYFGPGTRLLVL.

V is TRBV2 and J is TRBJ1-3; D is unclear. The CDR3 runs 12 residues. Germline V gives CDR1 SNHLY, CDR2 FYNNEI. V shed 2 bases and J shed 4 bases, with 3 bases lying between them. The CDR3 protein is CASSEWGNTIYF. Here the CDR3 DNA reads TGTGCCAGCAGTGAATGGGGAAACACCATATATTTT.

V is TRBV9 and J is TRBJ1-1, with unresolved D. The CDR3 runs to 15 residues. Germline CDR1 and CDR2: SGDLS and YYNGEE. V was cut by 2 bases and J by 1 base, with 12 bases left in between. Here the CDR3 reads CASSVSGTPNTEAFF. CDR3 bases: TGTGCCAGCAGCGTGTCGGGAACCCCGAACACTGAAGCTTTCTTT.

This chain connects TRBV5-1 to TRBJ2-7, with 10 nucleotides matching TRBD1. The CDR3 is 14 residues long. V shed 3 bases, J shed 2 bases, and the junction held 2 bases outside the gene matches. Germline V gives CDR1 SGHRS, CDR2 YFSETQ. The CDR3, as DNA: TGCGCCAGCAGCTGGGGGACAGGGGCCTACGAGCAGTACTTC. Protein product: CASSWGTGAYEQYF.

The V gene is TRBV6-1, the J gene TRBJ2-7; the D is unclear. The end of the DNA aligns better with TRBJ2-5, so the J call may be wrong. From germline, CDR1 is MNHNS and CDR2 SASEGT. The CDR3 runs 12 residues. CDR3 nucleotides: TGTGCCAGCAGTGAAGCCTACGAGACCCAGTACTTC. Amino acids: CASSEAYETQYF.

A few counts support this clone. The chain carries TRBV21-1 and TRBJ2-3; the table calls TRBD2, which could not be checked here. TRBV21-1 corresponds to a pseudogene. The CDR3 is 13 amino acids. The chain's CDR3 is CASSTLSADTQYF. CDR3 DNA sequence: TGTGCCAGCAGCACCCTATCGGCAGATACGCAGTATTTT.

This clone was counted only a few times. The chain carries TRBV7-2 and TRBJ2-4; D not certain. The V end was cut by 8 bases, the J end by 6 bases, with 8 bases between. Germline lookup yields CDR1 SGHTA and CDR2 FQGNSA. The CDR3 is 11 amino acids. CDR3 loop: CASGLGNIQYF. CDR3 DNA sequence: TGTGCCAGCGGGCTGGGAAACATTCAGTACTTC.

The chain uses TRBV19 and TRBJ1-5, with D hard to call. The CDR3 is 16 residues long. V gave up 2 bases and J gave up 0 bases, with 11 bases separating them. From germline, CDR1 is LNHDA and CDR2 SQIVND (reference sequence). The chain's CDR3 is CASSIFARTSNQPQHF. The CDR3 DNA reads TGTGCCAGTAGTATATTCGCCCGGACTAGCAATCAGCCCCAGCATTTT.

The V and J genes are TRBV11-2 and TRBJ2-7, with 9 bases identical to TRBD1. The CDR3 runs to 15 residues. Germline loops: CDR1 SGHAT, CDR2 FQNNGV. The V gene end was trimmed by 3 bases and the J gene end by 5 bases; junction bases not matched to a gene: 8. CDR3 sequence reads: CASSLDRDREHEQYF. The CDR3 nucleotides read TGTGCCAGCAGCTTGGACCGGGACAGGGAACACGAGCAGTACTTC.

This clone was observed a handful of times. J is TRBJ1-1 and V is TRBV19; 8 nucleotides agree with TRBD1. After removal of 4 bases from V and 1 base from J, the junction contained 5 bases not matched to a gene. The V gene's germline CDR1 is LNHDA and CDR2 SQIVND (reference sequence). The CDR3 runs to 15 residues. CDR3 coding DNA: TGTGCCAGTAGTACTAGCGACAGGGGGAACACTGAAGCTTTCTTT. Translation: CASSTSDRGNTEAFF.